What follows describes a single T cell receptor beta chain. This entry is derived from a study of blood T cell repertoires in COVID-19. Only in-frame clones appear in the TCRdb table, and some are missing; sequencing was by immunoSEQ multiplex PCR. The sample includes some 60,000 clones, more than 85% of them seen just once. Germline V gene data show CDR1 as SGHAT and CDR2 as FQNNGV. Trimming stripped 6 bases from V and 7 bases from J, with 16 bases between. The CDR3 totals 15 residues. The chain links TRBV11-2 to TRBJ1-6; D call uncertain. Sequencing was performed on peripheral blood. The source of this sequence is a human donor with active COVID-19. The donor label of this sample is uncertain. In DNA, the CDR3 is TGTGCCAGCAGGCCCATCGAGGGAACGAATTCACCCCTCCACTTT. Protein product: CASRPIEGTNSPLHF.